Listed below are T cell receptor beta chains from one sample, sequenced in a study of cytomegalovirus exposure and HLA in healthy donors. The repertoire was sequenced with immunoSEQ multiplex PCR; TCRdb's copy has only in-frame clones and lacks some. Of some 150,000 clones in the sample, approximately 80% were seen once. The material sequenced was PBMCs. The receptor set was obtained from a woman aged 40 to 50 in good health and CMV-seropositive. CDR3s leave out the opening cysteine and the closing phenylalanine or tryptophan.

CDR3 | V
SVLGGSNQPQH | TRBV29-1
ASSQVAGPETQY | TRBV4-1
ASSLNVGREQY | TRBV7-3
ASSLWTSGRNTDTQY | TRBV27
ASSPGYRGGNQPQH | TRBV5-1
ASSQRTSGVPYNEQF | TRBV7-9
ASSPTSGVAQETQY | TRBV7-8
ASSYTQGLEKLF | TRBV6-5
ASSLPGQGRDEQY | TRBV11-2
ASSSWTSGSEQY | TRBV27
ASSSGMRETQY | TRBV18
ASSFQTPTEGTVYGYT | TRBV5-1
ASRPPGTGSNEQF | TRBV7-2
ASTLTGTGLGNTIY | TRBV27
ASSPGQGSPYEQY | TRBV2
ASSYPGQGRLF | TRBV5-6
ASSSSVSKLYGYT | TRBV6-5
ASSWTGSGEKLF | TRBV7-2
ASRLTSGGAGEQF | TRBV6-5
ASSLGAPGTANTGELF | TRBV5-6
ASSRDRINTEAF | TRBV11-1
ASSSHSLNTEAF | TRBV28
ASGFDPGGTNTGELF | TRBV12-5
AWTHYTPDTQY | TRBV30
ASSSTGVNEKLF | TRBV5-4